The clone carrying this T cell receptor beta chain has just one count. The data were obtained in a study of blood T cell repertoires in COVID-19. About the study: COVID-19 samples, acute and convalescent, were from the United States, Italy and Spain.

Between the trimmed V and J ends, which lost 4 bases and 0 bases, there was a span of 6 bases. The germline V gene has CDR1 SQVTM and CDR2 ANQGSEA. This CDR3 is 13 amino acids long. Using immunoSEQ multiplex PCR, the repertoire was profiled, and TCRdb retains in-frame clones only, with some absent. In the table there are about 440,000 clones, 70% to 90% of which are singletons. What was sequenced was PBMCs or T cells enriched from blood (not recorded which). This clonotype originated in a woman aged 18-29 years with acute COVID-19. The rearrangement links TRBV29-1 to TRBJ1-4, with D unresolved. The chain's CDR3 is CSVVSTTNEKLFF. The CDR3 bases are TGCAGCGTTGTTAGCACAACTAATGAAAAACTGTTTTTT.